This is a list of T cell receptor beta chains from one sample in a study of blood T cells in healthy people across ages. MiXCR, applied by TCRdb to the 5' RACE reads, yields one record per CDR3 protein. Of around 900,000 distinct CDR3 sequences in the sample, roughly 51% are singletons; the top ten hold about a fifth. Sequenced input: blood. The receptors were gathered from a woman aged 60-75 years in good health. Both conserved end residues are part of each CDR3. The D gene is left open where the match is weak. Rows may omit the clone size; those that give it use once, few, many or a size class.

clone_size,v_call,d_call,j_call,cdr3_nt,cdr3_aa
-,TRBV12-5,TRBD2,TRBJ2-5,TGTGCTAGTGCCCACGGGGGGGGAGGTCAAGAGACCCAGTACTTC,CASAHGGGGQETQYF
-,TRBV6-5,-,TRBJ1-2,TGTGCCAGCAGTTACTCGAGTGGCGGGGGGGGTGGCTACACCTTC,CASSYSSGGGGGYTF
once,TRBV18,TRBD1,TRBJ2-3,TGTGCCACCTCGGACAGGGGAGGTAGAGATACGCAGTATTTT,CATSDRGGRDTQYF
-,TRBV4-1,TRBD2,TRBJ2-1,TGCGCCAGCATTGGTCTAGCGGGGAATGAGCAGTTCTTC,CASIGLAGNEQFF
few,TRBV7-2,-,TRBJ1-4,TGTGCCAGCAGAGCTTTCGCCCGAAATGCTCTGTTTTTT,CASRAFARNALFF
-,TRBV18,-,TRBJ1-2,TGTGCCAGCTCAAAAAGCCAACAGGGTAACTATGGCTATACCTTC,CASSKSQQGNYGYTF
-,TRBV12-3/TRBV12-4,TRBD1,TRBJ2-2,TGTGCCAGCAGTTTGGGACAGGGAACGAACACCGGGGAGCTGTTTTTT,CASSLGQGTNTGELFF
few,TRBV28,TRBD2,TRBJ2-7,TGTGCCAGCAGCACAACTAGCGGGAGGGGAGCCTACGAGCAGTACTTC,CASSTTSGRGAYEQYF
-,TRBV4-2,-,TRBJ2-1,TGTGCCAGCAGCCAAGATGTTGGGGGCGGGTATGATGAGCAGTTCTTC,CASSQDVGGGYDEQFF
-,TRBV9,TRBD1,TRBJ2-3,TGTGCCAGCAGCGCGCGGGACAGGGAAATTGGAGATACGCAGTATTTT,CASSARDREIGDTQYF
-,TRBV5-1,-,TRBJ2-1,TGCGCCAGCAGCTCCAGACTCGGATACAATGAGCAGTTCTTC,CASSSRLGYNEQFF
few,TRBV7-6,TRBD2,TRBJ2-3,TGTGCCAGCAGCCTCGGACTAGCGGGAGACCGGAAAGCATCAGATACGCAGTATTTT,CASSLGLAGDRKASDTQYF
-,TRBV29-1,TRBD1,TRBJ1-1,TGCAGCGTAGGGACAGGGTCCACTGAAGCTTTCTTT,CSVGTGSTEAFF
-,TRBV9,-,TRBJ2-3,TGTGCCAGCAGCCCCACCGGCAAAAGCACAGATACGCAGTATTTT,CASSPTGKSTDTQYF
-,TRBV28,TRBD1,TRBJ1-5,TGTGCCAGCAGCAGGGACAGCTGGTCGCATTTT,CASSRDSWSHF
many,TRBV5-5,TRBD1,TRBJ2-1,TGTGCCAGCAGTCGGGACAGCTCCTACAATGAGCAGTTCTTC,CASSRDSSYNEQFF
-,TRBV3-1,TRBD2,TRBJ2-7,TGTGCCAGCAGCCAACCGGGACTAGCGGGAGTTACCTACGAGCAGTACTTC,CASSQPGLAGVTYEQYF
-,TRBV7-2,TRBD2,TRBJ2-7,TGTGCCAGCAGCGAGGGACTAGCGGGAATGTACTTC,CASSEGLAGMYF
-,TRBV7-2,-,TRBJ2-5,TGTGCCAGCAGCTTAGCGTCGTACCGTTTGGAGCAGTACTTC,CASSLASYRLEQYF
-,TRBV2,-,TRBJ2-2,TGTGCCAGCAGTCGGTCTAGTCTTTCTACCGGGGAGCTGTTTTTT,CASSRSSLSTGELFF
few,TRBV7-2,-,TRBJ1-4,TGTGCCAGCAGCCGGGCCCCCGAGGAAAAACTGTTTTTT,CASSRAPEEKLFF
few,TRBV27,-,TRBJ2-1,TGTGCCAGCAGCACCCCCTTACAAGAGTACAATGAGCAGTTCTTC,CASSTPLQEYNEQFF
-,TRBV29-1,TRBD1,TRBJ1-1,TGCAGCGTATGGGACAGGGGGAACACTGAAGCTTTCTTT,CSVWDRGNTEAFF
few,TRBV4-2,TRBD1,TRBJ2-7,TGTGCCAGCAGCCCGGACAGGGGATGGTACGAGCAGTACTTC,CASSPDRGWYEQYF
-,TRBV11-2,-,TRBJ1-1,TGTGCCAGCAGCCGGCAGGGGACTGGTAACACTGAAGCTTTCTTT,CASSRQGTGNTEAFF
few,TRBV6-5,TRBD1,TRBJ1-5,TGTGCCAGCAACCAAGGGGGACAGGGAGATCAGCCCCAGCATTTT,CASNQGGQGDQPQHF
-,TRBV7-2,TRBD2,TRBJ2-3,TGTGCCAGCACTCCCTACGGGAGGGTCAGCACAGATACGCAGTATTTT,CASTPYGRVSTDTQYF
-,TRBV4-3,TRBD2,TRBJ2-7,TGCGCCAGCAGCCCCGGGGTAGCGGGAAACTCCTACGAGCAGTACTTC,CASSPGVAGNSYEQYF
few,TRBV27,-,TRBJ1-6,TGTGCCAGCAGTTCAGGGTACTCACCCCTCCACTTT,CASSSGYSPLHF
-,TRBV19,TRBD1,TRBJ2-7,TGTGCCAGTAGTATAGAGAGGACAGGAACCTACGAGCAGTACTTC,CASSIERTGTYEQYF
many,TRBV9,TRBD1,TRBJ2-3,TGTGCCAGCAGCGCAACCGGGACAGCAATAACAGATACGCAGTATTTT,CASSATGTAITDTQYF
-,TRBV5-1,-,TRBJ2-1,TGTGCCAGCAGCTTAGAGGGACTTTACAATGAGCAGTTCTTC,CASSLEGLYNEQFF
-,TRBV6-6,TRBD2,TRBJ2-1,TGTGCCAGCAGTTACGGGGGGACTAGCCGTAAATATGAGCAGTTCTTC,CASSYGGTSRKYEQFF
few,TRBV6-5,-,TRBJ1-5,TGTGCCAGCAGTAAGGGATACAATCAGCCCCAGCATTTT,CASSKGYNQPQHF
-,TRBV20-1,TRBD2,TRBJ2-7,TGCAGTGCCGCGGCGGGAGGCAGCTCCTACGAGCAGTACTTC,CSAAAGGSSYEQYF